Following are 22 T cell receptor beta chains from one sample sequenced in a study of blood T cells in healthy people across ages. A second roughly 7 to 11 cycle PCR used barcoded and J-beta primers. From the 5' RACE reads, TCRdb called clonotypes with MiXCR, one entry per CDR3 protein. Among roughly 790,000 distinct CDR3 sequences, around 46% were seen once, and the ten largest hold about 20%. The sequencing input was blood. These receptors were collected from a woman aged 60-75 years in good health.

J is TRBJ2-7 and V is TRBV9; 7 bases agree with TRBD2. This CDR3 has 17 amino acids. Trimming removed 4 bases from V and 1 base from J; junction bases left unmatched: 14. Germline V gene data show CDR1 as SGDLS and CDR2 as YYNGEE. The CDR3 DNA reads TGTGCCAGCAGCCCAACTCCCGGGAGGCCTGAGTCCTACGAGCAGTACTTC. Translated, it gives CASSPTPGRPESYEQYF. Full variable domain (missing parts from reference TRBV9 and TRBJ2-7): DSGVTQTPKHLITATGQRVTLRCSPRSGDLSVYWYQQSLDQGLQFLIQYYNGEERAKGNILERFSAQQFPDLHSELNLSSLELGDSALYFCASSPTPGRPESYEQYFGPGTRLTVT.

J is TRBJ2-1 and V is TRBV28; either TRBD1 or TRBD2 may fit D (7 bases each). CDR1 and CDR2 from the germline V gene are MDHEN and SYDVKM. The V end was cut by 2 bases, the J end by 7 bases, with 15 bases between. The CDR3 has 15 residues. CDR3 nucleotide sequence: TGTGCCAGCAGTTTAGCGACAGGGAGGGTGAATGAGCAGTTCTTC. It encodes CASSLATGRVNEQFF.

V and J are TRBV18 and TRBJ1-2; maybe TRBD1 (5 bases). Germline loops: CDR1 KGHSH, CDR2 LQKENI. The germline V and J ends were trimmed by 3 bases and 4 bases, with 18 bases remaining between them. The CDR3 loop spans 16 amino acids. This CDR3 is CASSPLLDEGTYGYTF. The CDR3 region has the DNA TGTGCCAGCTCACCTCTCCTGGACGAGGGGACCTATGGCTACACCTTC.

Of note for this clonotype: A much larger clone is a single base away; this may be a read error. The DNA of the CDR3 is TGTGCCAGCACCTCAGGACAGTCCTACAATGGGCAGTTCTTC. Protein: CASTSGQSYNGQFF. This rearrangement joins TRBV28 to TRBJ2-1, with a tentative D call TRBD1 (6 bases). The CDR3 covers 14 residues. Germline V CDR1 and CDR2: MDHEN, SYDVKM.

This clonotype was counted only a few times. The rearrangement links TRBV29-1 to TRBJ2-5; D remains unclear. Germline CDR1 reads SQVTM; CDR2 reads ANQGSEA. The CDR3 has 11 residues. V lost 5 bases and J lost 5, with 9 bases in between. The CDR3 nucleotides read TGCAGCGTTCCCTCCCTGGAGACCCAGTACTTC. Translated, it gives CSVPSLETQYF.

Worth noting for this clonotype: A read error may account for a junction end that differs from germline. The chain has TRBV7-6 and TRBJ1-6; D is unclear. The CDR3 length is 16 residues. Germline V lookup: CDR1 SGHVS, CDR2 FNYEAQ. The CDR3 reads CASSLGGFTNNAPLHF. The DNA for the CDR3 is TGTGCCAGCAGCTTAGGGGGATTTACCAATAATGCACCCCTCCACTTT.

The table lists this clonotype with a few counts. The V call is TRBV12-3 or TRBV12-4, the J call TRBJ2-5, with a weak D call TRBD1 (6 bases). V lost 3 bases and J lost 4, with 12 bases in between. This CDR3 has 14 residues. The DNA of the CDR3 is TGTGCCAGCAGTTTCTTCAGGGGTGGAGAGACCCAGTACTTC. The encoded protein is CASSFFRGGETQYF.

The chain employs TRBV18 and TRBJ2-7; D call uncertain. V lost 2 bases and J lost 4, with 6 bases in between. CDR1 is KGHSH, CDR2 LQKENI, per germline. This CDR3 contains 12 residues. The CDR3 region has the DNA TGTGCCAGCTCACCAAATAGATACGAGCAGTACTTC. Translation gives CASSPNRYEQYF.

A remark on this clonotype: A single base separates this from a much larger clone, so it may be a read error. This chain joins TRBV5-1 and TRBJ2-1; the D gene is possibly TRBD1 (5 bases). The CDR3 has 16 amino acids. Deletions cut 6 bases from V and 0 bases from J, with 16 bases between. Germline V lookup: CDR1 SGHRS, CDR2 YFSETQ. CDR3 nucleotide sequence: TGCGCCAGCACCGCCGAAGGGGCCCACTCCTACAATGAGCAGTTCTTC. Translation: CASTAEGAHSYNEQFF.

The chain has TRBV29-1 and TRBJ2-7; TRBD1 matches 7 bases. V was pared by 0 bases and J by 0 bases, with 5 bases of the junction left unmatched. Germline V gives CDR1 SQVTM, CDR2 ANQGSEA. The CDR3 extends over 15 amino acids. This chain's CDR3 is CSVEDQGVLSYEQYF. CDR3 coding DNA: TGCAGCGTTGAAGATCAGGGGGTCCTCTCCTACGAGCAGTACTTC.

This sequence joins TRBV12-3 or TRBV12-4 and TRBJ2-5; 14 bases are a match to TRBD2. With V trimmed by 5 bases and J by 11 bases, 13 bases remained unmatched. This CDR3 has 16 residues. The CDR3 DNA is TGTGCCAGCAGTCCAGGGACTAGCGGGGGACCTAATGAGCAGTACTTC. Translating it yields CASSPGTSGGPNEQYF.

The table lists this clonotype with a few counts. The chain recombines TRBV20-1 with TRBJ2-5; D possibly corresponds to TRBD2 (6 bases). The DNA matches TRBJ2-7 better at its end, which makes the J call doubtful. The CDR3 runs 12 residues. Germline V gives CDR1 DFQATT, CDR2 SNEGSKA (reference sequence). The CDR3 DNA reads TGCAGTGCTGGCGGGACTTTGAACGAGCAGTACTTC. Amino acid sequence: CSAGGTLNEQYF.

This clonotype was counted between two and nine times. The chain recombines TRBV20-1 with TRBJ2-1; 7 nucleotides line up with TRBD2. This CDR3 spans 14 amino acids. Germline loops: CDR1 DFQATT, CDR2 SNEGSKA (reference sequence). The V segment lost 5 bases and the J segment 0 bases; nucleotides outside the gene matches: 4. CDR3 protein: CSAARGSSYNEQFF. CDR3 nucleotide sequence: TGCAGTGCTGCTCGCGGGAGCTCCTACAATGAGCAGTTCTTC.

This chain uses TRBV18 with TRBJ2-7, with D possibly matching TRBD1 (5 bases). CDR1 and CDR2 (germline): KGHSH, LQKENI. V lost 3 bases to trimming and J lost 12 bases, with 21 bases between them. This CDR3 contains 14 residues. The CDR3 DNA follows: TGTGCCAGCTCACCGATCGCGACAGTCGAGACCCGGTACTTC. Encoded protein: CASSPIATVETRYF.

The V call is TRBV28, the J call TRBJ2-4; D is possibly TRBD2 (6 bases). The CDR3 has 16 amino acids. V gave up 6 bases and J gave up 8 bases, with 23 bases separating them. Germline CDR1 reads MDHEN; CDR2 reads SYDVKM. In DNA form, the CDR3 reads TGTGCCAGCAGCCTCATCGCAGCGGGCTCGGGGTACATTCAGTACTTC. Encoded protein: CASSLIAAGSGYIQYF.

About this clonotype itself: A much more abundant neighbour one base away suggests this may be a read error. The chain joins TRBV9 to TRBJ2-1, with 9 bases lining up with TRBD1. In germline, CDR1 is SGDLS, CDR2 YYNGEE. After removal of 3 bases from V and 10 bases from J, the junction contained 11 bases not matched to a gene. The CDR3 extends over 15 amino acids. The CDR3 reads CASSAGQGYVKEQFF. The DNA for the CDR3 is TGTGCCAGCAGCGCAGGACAGGGGTATGTCAAGGAGCAGTTCTTC.

This chain joins TRBV6-6 and TRBJ2-4; 11 bases are shared with TRBD2. Judging by the DNA end, TRBJ2-7 fits better; the J call may be wrong. This CDR3 has 15 amino acids. In germline, CDR1 is MNHNY, CDR2 SVGAGI (reference sequence). The CDR3 DNA follows: TGTGCCAGCAGAATACAAACTAGCGGGGGAGGCGAGCAGTACTTC. This sequence encodes CASRIQTSGGGEQYF.

The rearrangement uses TRBV7-2 and TRBJ2-3, with a weak D call TRBD1 (5 bases). CDR3 length equals 16 residues. Germline V gene lookup returns CDR1 SGHTA and CDR2 FQGNSA. V was pared by 2 bases and J by 4 bases, with 16 bases between. CDR3 bases: TGTGCCAGCAGCTTATTGGGCGTGGGGCCGGCAGATACGCAGTATTTT. Translation gives CASSLLGVGPADTQYF. Using reference TRBV7-2 and TRBJ2-3 for the parts outside the CDR3, the full variable domain is GAGVSQSPSNKVTEKGKDVELRCDPISGHTALYWYRQSLGQGLEFLIYFQGNSAPDKSGLPSDRFSAERTGGSVSTLTIQRTQQEDSAVYLCASSLLGVGPADTQYFGPGTRLTVL.

This clonotype was found a few times. The chain has TRBV2 and TRBJ2-5; 8 positions match TRBD1. The CDR3 is 14 amino acids. The germline V gene encodes CDR1 SNHLY and CDR2 FYNNEI. Trimming took 3 bases from V and 4 from J; bases not matched to a gene: 4. CDR3 protein: CASSDIGQGETQYF. For the CDR3, the DNA is TGTGCCAGCAGTGATATAGGACAGGGAGAGACCCAGTACTTC.

On this clonotype: A junction end diverges from the germline sequence, so it may reflect a read error. The chain links TRBV20-1 to TRBJ2-1; D perhaps matches TRBD2 (6 bases). The CDR3 contains 13 residues. The germline gives CDR1 DFQATT, CDR2 SNEGSKA (reference sequence). The CDR3 reads CGAVRDWGNEQFF. CDR3 in DNA: TGCGGTGCGGTCCGGGACTGGGGCAATGAGCAGTTCTTC.

This clonotype has only a few counts. The CDR3 DNA reads as TGTGCCAGCAGCCCGGGACAGGGAGTTTTGAACACTGAAGCTTTCTTT. It codes for CASSPGQGVLNTEAFF. V and J are TRBV12-3 or TRBV12-4 and TRBJ1-1, with 9 bases fitting TRBD1. V was clipped by 6 bases and J by 0 bases; unmatched bases: 8. The CDR3 runs to 16 residues.

Only one count was recorded for this clonotype. A single base separates this from a much larger clone, so it may be a read error. The rearrangement joins TRBV24-1 to TRBJ2-7, with 8 bases identical to TRBD2. The length of the CDR3 is 14 residues. V trimming: 3 bases; J trimming: 6 bases; junction bases outside the gene matches: 6. Per germline, CDR1 KGHDR and CDR2 SFDVKD. CDR3 sequence (DNA): TGTGCCACCAGTGATCCCGGGACTAGAGGCGAGCAGTACTTC. Translation gives CATSDPGTRGEQYF.